This entry is about one T cell receptor beta chain. J was trimmed by 1 base and V by 5 bases; bases with no gene match: 6. CDR3 size: 17 residues. The V gene's germline CDR1 is SEHNR and CDR2 FQNEAQ (reference sequence). Sequenced by immunoSEQ multiplex PCR; TCRdb stores in-frame clones only, minus some. Found here are 250,000 to 300,000 clones, approximately 86% of them singletons; the top ten hold under 2%. The sample is drawn from a study of blood T cell repertoires in COVID-19. Specimen: peripheral blood. The V call is TRBV7-9, the J call TRBJ2-6, with 9 bases fitting TRBD1. The TCR was taken from a man aged 25-45 years with active or convalescent COVID-19. CDR3 bases: TGTGCCAGCAGCACCGGGACAGGGAGATCTGGGGCCAACGTCCTGACTTTC. It translates to CASSTGTGRSGANVLTF.